This T cell receptor beta chain was sequenced during a study of spatial heterogeneity in lung cancer. The overall study: Alpha-chain detections were consistently fewer than beta-chain detections among the sequences.

TCRdb reprocessed the 5' RACE reads with MiXCR, giving one entry per CDR3 protein. This table holds about 120,000 distinct CDR3 sequences, less than 15% found once. This CDR3 has 15 amino acids. Germline V lookup: CDR1 SGHTA, CDR2 FQGNSA. Trimming shortened V by 2 bases and J by 1 base, and 9 bases separated the two germline ends. The time point was: blood at routine non-recurrence follow-up after resection. Researchers sequenced whole RNA taken from tumor, nontumor lung or frozen PBMC without sorting. This clonotype was observed many times. The clonotype originates from a male donor with early-stage non-small cell lung cancer. This chain connects TRBV7-2 to TRBJ1-5; D remains ambiguous. The sample in question was PBMCs, obtained at follow-up. CDR3 amino acids: CASSLQELSNQPQHF. The DNA for the CDR3 is TGTGCCAGCAGCTTACAGGAATTGAGCAATCAGCCCCAGCATTTT.